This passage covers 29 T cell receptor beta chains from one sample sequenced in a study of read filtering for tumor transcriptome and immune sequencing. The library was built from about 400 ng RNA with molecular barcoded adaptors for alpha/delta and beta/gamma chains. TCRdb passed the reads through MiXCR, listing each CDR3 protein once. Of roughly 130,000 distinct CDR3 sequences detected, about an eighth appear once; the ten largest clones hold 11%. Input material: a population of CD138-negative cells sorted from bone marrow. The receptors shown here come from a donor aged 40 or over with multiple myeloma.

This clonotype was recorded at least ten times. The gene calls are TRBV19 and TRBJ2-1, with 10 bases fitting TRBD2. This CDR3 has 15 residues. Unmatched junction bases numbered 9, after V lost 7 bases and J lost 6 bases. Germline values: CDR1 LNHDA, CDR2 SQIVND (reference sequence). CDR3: CASTITSGVGNEQFF. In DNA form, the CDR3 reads TGTGCCAGTACAATTACTAGCGGGGTAGGCAATGAGCAGTTCTTC.

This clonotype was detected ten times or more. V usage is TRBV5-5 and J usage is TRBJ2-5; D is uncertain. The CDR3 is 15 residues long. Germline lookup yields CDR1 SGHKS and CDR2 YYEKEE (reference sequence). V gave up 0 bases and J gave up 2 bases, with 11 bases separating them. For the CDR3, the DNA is TGTGCCAGCAGCTTGGGCCGGACGGTTCAAGAGACCCAGTACTTC. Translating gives CASSLGRTVQETQYF.

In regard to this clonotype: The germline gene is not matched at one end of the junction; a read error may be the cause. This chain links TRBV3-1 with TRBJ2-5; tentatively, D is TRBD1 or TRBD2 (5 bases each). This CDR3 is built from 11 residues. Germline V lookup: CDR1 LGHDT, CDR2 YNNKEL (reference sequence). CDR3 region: CASSQVGTTEF. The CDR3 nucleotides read TGTGCCAGCAGCCAAGTCGGGACCACCGAATTC.

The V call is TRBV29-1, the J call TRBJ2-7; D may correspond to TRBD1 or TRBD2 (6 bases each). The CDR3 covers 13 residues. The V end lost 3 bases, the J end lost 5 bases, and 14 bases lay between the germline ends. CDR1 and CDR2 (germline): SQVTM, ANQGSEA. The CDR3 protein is CSVDPGAGNEQYF. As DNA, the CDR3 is TGCAGCGTTGACCCGGGGGCGGGAAACGAGCAGTACTTC.

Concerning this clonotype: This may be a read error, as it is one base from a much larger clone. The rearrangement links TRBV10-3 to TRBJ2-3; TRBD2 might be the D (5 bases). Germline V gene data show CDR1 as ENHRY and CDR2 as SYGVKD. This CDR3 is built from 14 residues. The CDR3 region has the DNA TGTGCCTTCAGTGAGTCGAGGGGCACAGATACGCAGTATTTT. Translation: CAFSESRGTDTQYF.

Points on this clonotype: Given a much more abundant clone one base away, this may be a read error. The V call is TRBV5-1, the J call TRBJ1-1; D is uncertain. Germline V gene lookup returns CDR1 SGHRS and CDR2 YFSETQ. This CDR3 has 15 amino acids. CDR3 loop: CANSLANSKNTEAFF. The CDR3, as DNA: TGCGCCAACAGCTTGGCCAACAGCAAGAACACTGAAGCTTTCTTT.

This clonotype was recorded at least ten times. CDR3 in amino acids: CAWSLTGTDGYTF. DNA of the CDR3: TGTGCCTGGAGTTTGACAGGGACAGATGGCTACACCTTC. V and J are TRBV30 and TRBJ1-2; 7 bases align to TRBD1. V was pared by 2 bases and J by 6 bases, with 6 bases of the junction left unmatched. The CDR3 is 13 amino acids. Germline CDR1 reads GTSNPN; CDR2 reads SVGIG (reference sequence).

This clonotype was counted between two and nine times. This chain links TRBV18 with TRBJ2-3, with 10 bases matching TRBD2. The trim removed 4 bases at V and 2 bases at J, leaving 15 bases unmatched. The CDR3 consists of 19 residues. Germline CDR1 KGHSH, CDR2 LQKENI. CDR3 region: CASSRFSSGGETYTDTQYF. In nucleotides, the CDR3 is TGTGCCAGCTCACGATTCTCTAGCGGGGGAGAGACCTACACAGATACGCAGTATTTT.

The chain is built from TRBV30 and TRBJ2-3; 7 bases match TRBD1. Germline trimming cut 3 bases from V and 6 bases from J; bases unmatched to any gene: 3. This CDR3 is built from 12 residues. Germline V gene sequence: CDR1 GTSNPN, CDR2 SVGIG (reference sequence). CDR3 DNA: TGTGCCTGGAGACCGACAGGGGATACGCAGTATTTT. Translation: CAWRPTGDTQYF. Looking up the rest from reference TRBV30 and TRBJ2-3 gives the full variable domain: SQTIHQWPATLVQPVGSPLSLECTVEGTSNPNLYWYRQAAGRGLQLLFYSVGIGQISSEVPQNLSASRPQDRQFILSSKKLLLSDSGFYLCAWRPTGDTQYFGPGTRLTVL.

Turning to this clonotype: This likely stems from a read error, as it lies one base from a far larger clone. The CDR3 spells CVSSLGRSGANVLTF. CDR3 DNA: TGTGTCAGCAGCCTAGGACGCTCTGGGGCCAACGTCCTGACTTTC. The V and J genes are TRBV5-1 and TRBJ2-6; D remains unclear. Germline-derived CDR1 and CDR2 are SGHRS and YFSETQ. CDR3 length: 15 residues. The full variable domain, completed using reference TRBV5-1 and TRBJ2-6, is KAGVTQTPRYLIKTRGQQVTLSCSPISGHRSVSWYQQTPGQGLQFLFEYFSETQRNKGNFPGRFSGRQFSNSRSEMNVSTLELGDSALYLCVSSLGRSGANVLTFGAGSRLTVL.

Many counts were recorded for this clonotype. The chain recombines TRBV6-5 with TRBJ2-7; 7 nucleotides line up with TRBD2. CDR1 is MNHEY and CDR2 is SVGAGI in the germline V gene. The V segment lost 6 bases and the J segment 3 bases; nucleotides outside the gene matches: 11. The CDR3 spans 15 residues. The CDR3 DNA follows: TGTGCCAGCAGGCCGGGACTACAGACTATCTACGAGCAGTACTTC. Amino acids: CASRPGLQTIYEQYF.

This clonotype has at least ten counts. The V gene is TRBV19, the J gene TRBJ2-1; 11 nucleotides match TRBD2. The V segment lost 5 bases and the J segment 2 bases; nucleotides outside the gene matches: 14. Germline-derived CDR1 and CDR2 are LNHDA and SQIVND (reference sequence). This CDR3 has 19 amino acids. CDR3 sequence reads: CASSLVLAGGPSPYNEQFF. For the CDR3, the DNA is TGTGCCAGTAGTCTGGTGTTAGCGGGGGGGCCATCGCCCTACAATGAGCAGTTCTTC. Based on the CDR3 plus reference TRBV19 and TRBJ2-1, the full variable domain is DGGITQSPKYLFRKEGQNVTLSCEQNLNHDAMYWYRQDPGQGLRLIYYSQIVNDFQKGDIAEGYSVSREKKESFPLTVTSAQKNPTAFYLCASSLVLAGGPSPYNEQFFGPGTRLTVL.

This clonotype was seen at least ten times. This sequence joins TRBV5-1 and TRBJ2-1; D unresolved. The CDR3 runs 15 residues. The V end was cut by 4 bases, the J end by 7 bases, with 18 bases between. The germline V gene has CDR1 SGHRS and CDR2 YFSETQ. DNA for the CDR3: TGCGCCAGCAGCCCTGCTTTGGGGATTCGTAATGAGCAGTTCTTC. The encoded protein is CASSPALGIRNEQFF. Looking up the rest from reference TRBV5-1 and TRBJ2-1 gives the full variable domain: KAGVTQTPRYLIKTRGQQVTLSCSPISGHRSVSWYQQTPGQGLQFLFEYFSETQRNKGNFPGRFSGRQFSNSRSEMNVSTLELGDSALYLCASSPALGIRNEQFFGPGTRLTVL.

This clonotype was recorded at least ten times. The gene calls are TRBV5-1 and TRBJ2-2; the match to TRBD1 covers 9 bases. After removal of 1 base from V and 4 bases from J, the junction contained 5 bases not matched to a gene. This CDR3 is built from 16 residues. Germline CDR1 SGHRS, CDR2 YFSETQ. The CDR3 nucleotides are TGCGCCAGCAGCTTGCTTGGGACAGGGAGCACCGGGGAGCTGTTTTTT. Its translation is CASSLLGTGSTGELFF. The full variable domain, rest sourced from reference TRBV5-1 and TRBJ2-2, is KAGVTQTPRYLIKTRGQQVTLSCSPISGHRSVSWYQQTPGQGLQFLFEYFSETQRNKGNFPGRFSGRQFSNSRSEMNVSTLELGDSALYLCASSLLGTGSTGELFFGEGSRLTVL.

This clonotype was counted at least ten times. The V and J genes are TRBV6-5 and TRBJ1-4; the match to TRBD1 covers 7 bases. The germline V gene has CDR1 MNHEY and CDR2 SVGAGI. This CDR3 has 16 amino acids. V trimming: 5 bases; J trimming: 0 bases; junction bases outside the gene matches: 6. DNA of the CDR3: TGTGCCAGCAGTCCACGGACAGGCCCAACTAATGAAAAACTGTTTTTT. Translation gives CASSPRTGPTNEKLFF.

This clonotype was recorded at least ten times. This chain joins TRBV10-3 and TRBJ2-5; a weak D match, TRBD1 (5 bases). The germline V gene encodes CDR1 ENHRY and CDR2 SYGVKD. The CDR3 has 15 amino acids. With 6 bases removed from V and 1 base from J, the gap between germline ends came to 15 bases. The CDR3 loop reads CAISKNIRAQETQYF. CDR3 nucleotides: TGTGCCATCAGCAAGAACATCAGGGCCCAAGAGACCCAGTACTTC.

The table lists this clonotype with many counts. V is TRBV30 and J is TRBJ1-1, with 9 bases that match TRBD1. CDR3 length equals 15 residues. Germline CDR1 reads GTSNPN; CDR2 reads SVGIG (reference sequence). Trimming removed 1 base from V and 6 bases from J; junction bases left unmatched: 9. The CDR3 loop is CAWSDDGQGLSEAFF. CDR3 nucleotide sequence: TGTGCCTGGAGTGACGACGGACAGGGGCTATCTGAAGCTTTCTTT.

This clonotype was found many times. The CDR3 reads CASSEIQVESSYNEQFF. The CDR3 coding sequence is TGTGCCAGCAGTGAGATACAGGTTGAGAGCTCCTACAATGAGCAGTTCTTC. The chain is built from TRBV2 and TRBJ2-1; the D gene is possibly TRBD1 (5 bases). The CDR3 totals 17 residues. Per germline, CDR1 SNHLY and CDR2 FYNNEI. V was shortened by 3 bases and J by 0 bases, with 15 bases between the two germline ends.

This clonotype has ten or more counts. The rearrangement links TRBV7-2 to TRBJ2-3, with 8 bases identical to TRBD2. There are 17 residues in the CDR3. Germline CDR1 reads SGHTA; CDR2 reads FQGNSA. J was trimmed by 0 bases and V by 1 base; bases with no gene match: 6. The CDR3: CASSLVPLAASTDTQYF. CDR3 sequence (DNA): TGTGCCAGCAGCTTAGTACCACTAGCGGCGAGCACAGATACGCAGTATTTT.

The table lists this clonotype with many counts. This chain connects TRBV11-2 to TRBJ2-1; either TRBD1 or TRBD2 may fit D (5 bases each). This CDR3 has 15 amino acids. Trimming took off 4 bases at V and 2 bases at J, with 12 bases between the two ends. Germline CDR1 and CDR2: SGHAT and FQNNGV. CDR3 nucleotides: TGTGCCAGCAGCTCAACCGGGACGACCTACAATGAGCAGTTCTTC. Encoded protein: CASSSTGTTYNEQFF.

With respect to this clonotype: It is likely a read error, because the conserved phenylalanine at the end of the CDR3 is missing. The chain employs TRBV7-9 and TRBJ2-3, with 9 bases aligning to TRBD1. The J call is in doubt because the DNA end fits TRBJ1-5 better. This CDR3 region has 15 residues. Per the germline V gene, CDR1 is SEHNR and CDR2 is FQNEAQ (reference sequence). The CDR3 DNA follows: TGTGCCAGCAGCCCCGGACAGGGGAACACAGATACGCAGCATTTG. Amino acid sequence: CASSPGQGNTDTQHL.

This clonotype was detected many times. DNA of the CDR3: TGTGCCAGCAGCCAACTACAGGGTGGGACTGAAGCTTTCTTT. It is translated as CASSQLQGGTEAFF. The chain couples TRBV14 to TRBJ1-1; the D gene is possibly TRBD1 (6 bases). This CDR3 is built from 14 residues. Germline V CDR1 and CDR2: SGHDN, FVKESK. The V gene lost 2 bases and the J gene lost 5 bases, with 12 bases spanning the gap.

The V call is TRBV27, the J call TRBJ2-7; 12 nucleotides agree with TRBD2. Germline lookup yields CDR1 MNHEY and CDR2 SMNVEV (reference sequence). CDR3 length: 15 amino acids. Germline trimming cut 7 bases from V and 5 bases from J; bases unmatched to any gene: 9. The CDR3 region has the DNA TGTGCCAGCACCACGACTAGCGGGAGCTTCCACGAGCAGTACTTC. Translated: CASTTTSGSFHEQYF.

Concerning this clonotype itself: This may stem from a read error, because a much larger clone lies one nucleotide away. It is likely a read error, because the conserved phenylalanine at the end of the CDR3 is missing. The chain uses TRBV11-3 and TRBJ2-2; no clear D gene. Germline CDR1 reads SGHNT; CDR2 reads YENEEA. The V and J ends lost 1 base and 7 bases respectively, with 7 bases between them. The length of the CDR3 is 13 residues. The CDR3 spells CASSLAAVGELFL. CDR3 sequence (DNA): TGTGCCAGCAGCTTAGCGGCGGTCGGGGAGCTGTTTCTT.

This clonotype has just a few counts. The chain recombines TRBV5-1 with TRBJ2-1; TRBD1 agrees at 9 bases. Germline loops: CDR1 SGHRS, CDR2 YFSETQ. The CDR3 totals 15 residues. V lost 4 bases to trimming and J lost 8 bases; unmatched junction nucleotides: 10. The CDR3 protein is CASSITGGASDEQFF. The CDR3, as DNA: TGCGCCAGCAGCATTACAGGGGGCGCTTCTGATGAGCAGTTCTTC.

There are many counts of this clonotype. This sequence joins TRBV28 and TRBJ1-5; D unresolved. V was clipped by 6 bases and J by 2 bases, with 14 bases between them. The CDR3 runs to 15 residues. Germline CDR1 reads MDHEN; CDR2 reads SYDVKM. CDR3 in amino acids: CASSLRALGNQPQHF. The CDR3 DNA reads TGTGCCAGCAGCTTGCGGGCCTTAGGCAATCAGCCCCAGCATTTT.

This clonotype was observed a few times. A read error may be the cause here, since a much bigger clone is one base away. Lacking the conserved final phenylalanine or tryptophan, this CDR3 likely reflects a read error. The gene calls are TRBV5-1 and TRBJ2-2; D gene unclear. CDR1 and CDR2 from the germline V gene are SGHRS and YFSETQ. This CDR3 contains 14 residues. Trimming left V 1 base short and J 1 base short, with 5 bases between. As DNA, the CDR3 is TGCGCCAGCAGCTTGACGGGGAACACCGGGGAGCTGTTTATT. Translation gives CASSLTGNTGELFI.

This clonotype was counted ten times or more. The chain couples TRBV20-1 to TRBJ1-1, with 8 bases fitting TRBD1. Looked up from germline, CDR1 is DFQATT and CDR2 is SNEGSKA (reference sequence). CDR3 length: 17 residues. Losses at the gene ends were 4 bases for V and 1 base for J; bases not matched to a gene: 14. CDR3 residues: CSAKSYGQGSSNTEAFF. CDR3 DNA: TGCAGTGCTAAATCGTACGGACAGGGATCGTCGAACACTGAAGCTTTCTTT.

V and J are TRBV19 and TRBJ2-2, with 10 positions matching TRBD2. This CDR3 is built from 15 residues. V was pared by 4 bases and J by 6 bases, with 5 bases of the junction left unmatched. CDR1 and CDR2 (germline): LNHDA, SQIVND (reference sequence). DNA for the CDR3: TGTGCCAGTAGTAAACTAGCGGGGCCCCCCGGGGAGCTGTTTTTT. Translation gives CASSKLAGPPGELFF.